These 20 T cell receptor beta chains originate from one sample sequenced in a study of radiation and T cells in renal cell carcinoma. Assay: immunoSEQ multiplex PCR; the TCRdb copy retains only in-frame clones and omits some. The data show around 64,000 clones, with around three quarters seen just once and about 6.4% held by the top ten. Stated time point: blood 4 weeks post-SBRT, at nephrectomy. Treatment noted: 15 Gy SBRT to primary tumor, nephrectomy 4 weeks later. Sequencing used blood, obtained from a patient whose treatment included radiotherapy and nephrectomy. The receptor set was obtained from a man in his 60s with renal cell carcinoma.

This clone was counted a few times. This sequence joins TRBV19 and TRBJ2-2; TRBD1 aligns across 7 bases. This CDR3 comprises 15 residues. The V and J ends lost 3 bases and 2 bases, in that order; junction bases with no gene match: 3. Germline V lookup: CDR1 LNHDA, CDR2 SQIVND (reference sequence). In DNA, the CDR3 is TGTGCCAGTAGTATCCGGGACAGTAACACCGGGGAGCTGTTTTTT. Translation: CASSIRDSNTGELFF.

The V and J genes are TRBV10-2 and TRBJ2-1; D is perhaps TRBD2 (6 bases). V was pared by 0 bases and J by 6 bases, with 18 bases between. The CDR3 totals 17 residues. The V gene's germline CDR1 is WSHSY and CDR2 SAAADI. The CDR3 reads CASSESAPGWGVNEQFF. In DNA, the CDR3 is TGCGCCAGCAGTGAGTCGGCGCCGGGATGGGGGGTCAATGAGCAGTTCTTC.

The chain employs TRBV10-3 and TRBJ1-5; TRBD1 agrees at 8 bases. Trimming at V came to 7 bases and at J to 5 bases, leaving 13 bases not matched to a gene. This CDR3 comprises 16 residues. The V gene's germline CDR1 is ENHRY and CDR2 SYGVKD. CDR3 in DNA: TGTGCCATCAAGTCAGACAGGGGAGGGGTTGATCAGCCCCAGCATTTT. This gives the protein CAIKSDRGGVDQPQHF.

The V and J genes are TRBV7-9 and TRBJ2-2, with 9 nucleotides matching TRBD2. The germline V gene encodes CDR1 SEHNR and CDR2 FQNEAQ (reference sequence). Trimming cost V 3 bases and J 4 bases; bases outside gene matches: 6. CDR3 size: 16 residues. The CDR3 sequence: CASSLLASGVTGELFF. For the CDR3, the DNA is TGTGCCAGCAGCTTGCTGGCTAGCGGGGTCACCGGGGAGCTGTTTTTT.

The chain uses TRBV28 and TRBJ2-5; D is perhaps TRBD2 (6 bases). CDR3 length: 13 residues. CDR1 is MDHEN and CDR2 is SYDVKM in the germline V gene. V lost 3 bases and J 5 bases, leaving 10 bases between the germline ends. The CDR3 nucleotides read TGTGCCAGCAGTTTCCGGGGGATGGAGACCCAGTACTTC. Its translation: CASSFRGMETQYF.

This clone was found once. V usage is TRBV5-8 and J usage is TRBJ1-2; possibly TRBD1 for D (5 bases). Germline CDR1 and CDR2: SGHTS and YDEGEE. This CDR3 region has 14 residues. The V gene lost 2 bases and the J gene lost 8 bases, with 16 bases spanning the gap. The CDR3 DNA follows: TGTGCCAGCAGCTTCTACAGGTTGCCGGAGGGCTACACCTTC. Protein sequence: CASSFYRLPEGYTF.

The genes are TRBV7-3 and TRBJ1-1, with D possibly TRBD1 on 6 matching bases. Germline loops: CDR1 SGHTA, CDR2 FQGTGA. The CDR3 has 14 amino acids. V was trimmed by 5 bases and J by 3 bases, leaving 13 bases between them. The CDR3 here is CASSLAGEYTEAFF. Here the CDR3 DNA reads TGTGCCAGCAGCCTGGCAGGGGAATACACTGAAGCTTTCTTT.

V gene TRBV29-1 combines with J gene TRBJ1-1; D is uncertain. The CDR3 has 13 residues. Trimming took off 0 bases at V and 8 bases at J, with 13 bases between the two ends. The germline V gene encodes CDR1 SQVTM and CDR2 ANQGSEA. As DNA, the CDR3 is TGCAGCGTTGAAGATGAACCGCACGCAGAAGCTTTCTTT. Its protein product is CSVEDEPHAEAFF.

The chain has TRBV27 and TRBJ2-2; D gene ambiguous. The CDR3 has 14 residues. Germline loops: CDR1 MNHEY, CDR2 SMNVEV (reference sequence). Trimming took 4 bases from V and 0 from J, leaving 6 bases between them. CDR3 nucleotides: TGTGCCAGCAGTTCAGGTTCGAACACCGGGGAGCTGTTTTTT. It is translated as CASSSGSNTGELFF.

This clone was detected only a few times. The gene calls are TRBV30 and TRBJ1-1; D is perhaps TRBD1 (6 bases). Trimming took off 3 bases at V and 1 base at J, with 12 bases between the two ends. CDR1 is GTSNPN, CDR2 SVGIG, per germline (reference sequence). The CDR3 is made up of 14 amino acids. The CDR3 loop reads CAWREWTANTEAFF. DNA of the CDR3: TGTGCCTGGAGAGAATGGACAGCGAACACTGAAGCTTTCTTT.

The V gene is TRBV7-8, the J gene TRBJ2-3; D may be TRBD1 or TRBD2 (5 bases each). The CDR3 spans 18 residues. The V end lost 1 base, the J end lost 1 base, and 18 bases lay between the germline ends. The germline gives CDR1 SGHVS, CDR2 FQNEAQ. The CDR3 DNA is TGTGCCAGCAGCTTAGATCTCGGAGTAGGGGACGGCACAGATACGCAGTATTTT. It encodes CASSLDLGVGDGTDTQYF.

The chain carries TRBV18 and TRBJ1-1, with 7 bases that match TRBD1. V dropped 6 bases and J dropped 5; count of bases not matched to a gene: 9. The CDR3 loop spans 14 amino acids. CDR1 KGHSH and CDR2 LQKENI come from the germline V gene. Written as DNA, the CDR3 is TGTGCCAGCTCGCGGGACAGCGAGGGGACTGAAGCTTTCTTT. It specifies CASSRDSEGTEAFF.

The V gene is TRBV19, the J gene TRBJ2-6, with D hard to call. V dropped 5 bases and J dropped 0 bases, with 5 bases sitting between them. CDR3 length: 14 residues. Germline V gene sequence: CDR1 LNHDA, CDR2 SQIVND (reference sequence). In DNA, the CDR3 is TGTGCCAGTAGTCGTGGCTCTGGGGCCAACGTCCTGACTTTC. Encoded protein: CASSRGSGANVLTF. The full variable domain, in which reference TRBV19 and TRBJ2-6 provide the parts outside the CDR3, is DGGITQSPKYLFRKEGQNVTLSCEQNLNHDAMYWYRQDPGQGLRLIYYSQIVNDFQKGDIAEGYSVSREKKESFPLTVTSAQKNPTAFYLCASSRGSGANVLTFGAGSRLTVL.

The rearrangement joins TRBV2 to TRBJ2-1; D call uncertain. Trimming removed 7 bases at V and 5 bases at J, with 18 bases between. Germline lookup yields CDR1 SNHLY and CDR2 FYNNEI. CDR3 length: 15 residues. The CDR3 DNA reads TGTGCCAGCAAAATTGTACGGACCCCTAACAATGAGCAGTTCTTC. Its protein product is CASKIVRTPNNEQFF.

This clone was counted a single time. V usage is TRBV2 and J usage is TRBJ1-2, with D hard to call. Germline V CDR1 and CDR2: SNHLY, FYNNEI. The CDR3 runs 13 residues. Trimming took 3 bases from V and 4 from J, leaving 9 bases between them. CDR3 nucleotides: TGTGCCAGCAGTGACGGGCCCGCCTATGGCTACACCTTC. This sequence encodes CASSDGPAYGYTF.

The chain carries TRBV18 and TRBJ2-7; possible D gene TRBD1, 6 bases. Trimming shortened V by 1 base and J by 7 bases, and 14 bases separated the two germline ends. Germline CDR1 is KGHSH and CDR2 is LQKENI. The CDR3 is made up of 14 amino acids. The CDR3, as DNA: TGTGCCAGCTCACCACGGGGGCAAGATTATGAGCAGTACTTC. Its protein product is CASSPRGQDYEQYF.

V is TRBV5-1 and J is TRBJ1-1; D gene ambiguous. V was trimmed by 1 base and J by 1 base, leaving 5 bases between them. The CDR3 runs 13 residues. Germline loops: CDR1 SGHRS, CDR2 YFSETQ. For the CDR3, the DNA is TGCGCCAGCAGCTTGCAACCGAACACTGAAGCTTTCTTT. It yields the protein CASSLQPNTEAFF.

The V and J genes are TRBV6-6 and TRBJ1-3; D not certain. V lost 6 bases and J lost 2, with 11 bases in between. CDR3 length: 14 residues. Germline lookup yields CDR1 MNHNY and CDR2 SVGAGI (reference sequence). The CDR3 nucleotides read TGTGCCAGCAGCTCGAATCGGGCTGGAAACACCATATATTTT. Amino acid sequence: CASSSNRAGNTIYF.

As DNA, the CDR3 is TGTGCCAGCAGTGAAAGGGACAGGGGTGAGCGATACGAGCAGTACGTC. This codes for CASSERDRGERYEQYV. J is TRBJ2-7 and V is TRBV6-1; 10 bases align to TRBD1. Germline CDR1 and CDR2: MNHNS and SASEGT. This CDR3 has 16 residues. V trimming: 2 bases; J trimming: 4 bases; junction bases outside the gene matches: 8.

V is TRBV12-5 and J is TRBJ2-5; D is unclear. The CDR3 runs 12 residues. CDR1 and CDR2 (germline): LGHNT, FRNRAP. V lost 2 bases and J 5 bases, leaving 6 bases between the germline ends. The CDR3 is CASGLSLETQYF. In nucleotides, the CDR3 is TGTGCTAGTGGTTTGTCGTTGGAGACCCAGTACTTC.